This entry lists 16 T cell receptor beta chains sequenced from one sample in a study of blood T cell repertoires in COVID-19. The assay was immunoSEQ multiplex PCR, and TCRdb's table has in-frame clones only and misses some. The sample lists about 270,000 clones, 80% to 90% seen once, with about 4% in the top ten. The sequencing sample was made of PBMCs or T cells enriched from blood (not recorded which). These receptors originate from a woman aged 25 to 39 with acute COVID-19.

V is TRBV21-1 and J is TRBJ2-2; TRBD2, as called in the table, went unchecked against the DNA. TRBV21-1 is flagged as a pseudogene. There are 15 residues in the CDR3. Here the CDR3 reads CASSVLAGGTGELFF. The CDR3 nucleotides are TGTGCCAGCAGCGTACTAGCGGGAGGGACCGGGGAGCTGTTTTTT.

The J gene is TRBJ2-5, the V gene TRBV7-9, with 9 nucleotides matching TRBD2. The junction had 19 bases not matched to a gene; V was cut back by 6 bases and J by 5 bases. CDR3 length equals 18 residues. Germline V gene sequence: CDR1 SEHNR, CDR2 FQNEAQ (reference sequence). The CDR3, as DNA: TGTGCCAGCAGTTCCCCGGTCACCGGGACTAGCTATGAGGAGACCCAGTACTTC. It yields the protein CASSSPVTGTSYEETQYF. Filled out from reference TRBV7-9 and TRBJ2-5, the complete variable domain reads DTGVSQNPRHKITKRGQNVTFRCDPISEHNRLYWYRQTLGQGPEFLTYFQNEAQLEKSRLLSDRFSAERPKGSFSTLEIQRTEQGDSAMYLCASSSPVTGTSYEETQYFGPGTRLLVL.

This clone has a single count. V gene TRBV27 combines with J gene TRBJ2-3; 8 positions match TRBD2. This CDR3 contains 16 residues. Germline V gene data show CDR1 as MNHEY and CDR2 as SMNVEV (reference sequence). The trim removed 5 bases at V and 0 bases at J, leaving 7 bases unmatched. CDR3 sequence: CASSGVGGASTDTQYF. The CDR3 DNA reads TGTGCCAGCAGTGGGGTCGGGGGGGCTAGCACAGATACGCAGTATTTT.

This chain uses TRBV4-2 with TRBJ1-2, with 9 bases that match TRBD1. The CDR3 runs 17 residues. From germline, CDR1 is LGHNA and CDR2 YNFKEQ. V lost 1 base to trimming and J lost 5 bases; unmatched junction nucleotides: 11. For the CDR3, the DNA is TGTGCCAGCAGCCAAGGGGCTGGGACAGGGAACTTATATGGCTACACCTTC. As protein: CASSQGAGTGNLYGYTF.

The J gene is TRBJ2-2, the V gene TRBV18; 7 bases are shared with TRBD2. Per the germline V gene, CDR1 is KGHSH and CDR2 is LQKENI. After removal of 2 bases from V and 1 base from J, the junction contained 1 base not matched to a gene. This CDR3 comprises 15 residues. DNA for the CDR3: TGTGCCAGCTCACCATCTAGCGGGAACACCGGGGAGCTGTTTTTT. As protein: CASSPSSGNTGELFF.

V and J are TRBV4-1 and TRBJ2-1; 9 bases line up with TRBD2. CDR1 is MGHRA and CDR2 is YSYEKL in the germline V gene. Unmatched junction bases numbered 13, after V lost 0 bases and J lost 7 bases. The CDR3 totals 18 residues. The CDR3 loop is CASSQEEGASGTWNEQFF. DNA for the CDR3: TGCGCCAGCAGCCAAGAAGAAGGGGCTAGCGGGACGTGGAATGAGCAGTTCTTC.

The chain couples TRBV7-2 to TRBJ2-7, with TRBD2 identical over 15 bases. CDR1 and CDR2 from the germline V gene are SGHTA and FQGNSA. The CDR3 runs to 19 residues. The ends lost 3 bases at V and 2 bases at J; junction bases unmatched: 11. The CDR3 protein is CASSFPLIRTSGRAYEQYF. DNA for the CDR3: TGTGCCAGCAGCTTTCCCTTAATACGGACTAGCGGGAGGGCCTACGAGCAGTACTTC.

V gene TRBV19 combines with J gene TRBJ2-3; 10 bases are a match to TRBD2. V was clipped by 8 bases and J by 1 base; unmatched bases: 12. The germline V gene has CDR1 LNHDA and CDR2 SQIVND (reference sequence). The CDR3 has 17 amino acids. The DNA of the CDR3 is TGTGCCAGTGGTCTACTAGCGGGACCTCTCGGCACAGATACGCAGTATTTT. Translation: CASGLLAGPLGTDTQYF.

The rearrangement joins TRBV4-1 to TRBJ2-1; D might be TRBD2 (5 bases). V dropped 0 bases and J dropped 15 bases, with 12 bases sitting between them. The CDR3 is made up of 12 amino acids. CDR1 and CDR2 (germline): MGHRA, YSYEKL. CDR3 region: CASSQDLDYPFF. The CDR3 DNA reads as TGCGCCAGCAGCCAAGATCTTGACTATCCGTTCTTC.

The CDR3 here is CASRETRVTGELFF. The CDR3 DNA reads TGTGCCAGCAGAGAGACCAGGGTTACCGGGGAGCTGTTTTTT. The chain uses TRBV7-3 and TRBJ2-2, with D possibly TRBD1 on 5 matching bases. CDR1 SGHTA and CDR2 FQGTGA come from the germline V gene. The CDR3 length is 14 residues. V was trimmed by 6 bases and J by 5 bases, leaving 13 bases between them.

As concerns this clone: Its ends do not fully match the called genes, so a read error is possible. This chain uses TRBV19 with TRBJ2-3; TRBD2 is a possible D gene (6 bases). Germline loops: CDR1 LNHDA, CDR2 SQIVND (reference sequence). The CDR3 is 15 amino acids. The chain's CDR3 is CASGMGGGNTDTQYF. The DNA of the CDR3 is TGTGCCAGTGGTATGGGGGGAGGTAACACAGATACGCAGTATTTT.

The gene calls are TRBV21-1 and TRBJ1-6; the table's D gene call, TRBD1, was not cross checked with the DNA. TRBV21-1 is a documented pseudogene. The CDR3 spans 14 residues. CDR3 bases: TGTGCCAGGGCTGACTGGGACACTAATTCACCCCTCCACTTT. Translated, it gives CARADWDTNSPLHF.

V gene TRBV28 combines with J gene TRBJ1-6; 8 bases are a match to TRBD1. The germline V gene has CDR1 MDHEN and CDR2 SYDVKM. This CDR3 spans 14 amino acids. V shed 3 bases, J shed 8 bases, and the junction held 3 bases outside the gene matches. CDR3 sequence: CASSFDRGYSPLHF. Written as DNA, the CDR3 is TGTGCCAGCAGTTTCGACAGGGGTTATTCACCCCTCCACTTT.

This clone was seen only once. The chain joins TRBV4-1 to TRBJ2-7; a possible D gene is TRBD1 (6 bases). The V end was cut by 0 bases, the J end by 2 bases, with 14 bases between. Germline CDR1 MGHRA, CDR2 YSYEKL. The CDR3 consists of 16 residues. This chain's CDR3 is CASSQDDVGTPYEQYF. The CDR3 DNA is TGCGCCAGCAGCCAAGATGATGTTGGGACACCCTACGAGCAGTACTTC.

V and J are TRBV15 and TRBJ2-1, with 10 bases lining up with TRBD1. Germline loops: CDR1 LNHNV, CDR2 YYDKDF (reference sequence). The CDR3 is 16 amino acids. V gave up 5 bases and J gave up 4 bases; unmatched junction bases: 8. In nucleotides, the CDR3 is TGTGCCACCAGCTCACAGACAGGGGGCGCATACAATGAGCAGTTCTTC. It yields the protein CATSSQTGGAYNEQFF.

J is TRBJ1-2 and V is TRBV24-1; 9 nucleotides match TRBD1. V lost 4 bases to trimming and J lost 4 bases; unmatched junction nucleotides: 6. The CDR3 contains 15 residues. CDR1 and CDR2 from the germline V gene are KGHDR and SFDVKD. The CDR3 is CATSDPGQGIYGYTF. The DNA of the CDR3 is TGTGCCACCAGTGACCCGGGACAGGGCATCTATGGCTACACCTTC.